The 10 T cell receptor beta chains below were found in one sample sequenced in a study of T cells expressing NK-cell markers (dated by TCRdb to 2019 to 2021). Libraries were prepared through 5' RACE. Sequenced using an Illumina HiSeq 2000. Following TCRdb reprocessing, every CDR3 protein sequence forms one entry, and DNA is not provided. This sample's table has entries for 400,000 to 500,000 distinct CDR3 sequences. Together, the top ten hold more than 7% of the sample. The sample consisted of blood T cells: a sorted CD56 or NKG2C T cell subset, CD4+ or CD8+ T cells, or bulk PBMC T cells (not recorded which). These receptors were collected from a woman between 18 and 70 years old in good health.

The gene calls are TRBV19 and TRBJ2-1; no DNA is available, so the TRBD1 call from TCRdb remains unchecked. Germline CDR1 reads LNHDA; CDR2 reads SQIVND (reference sequence). This CDR3 has 18 amino acids. The CDR3 loop reads CASSIDIRGSSSYNEQFF.

V gene TRBV12-3 or TRBV12-4 combines with J gene TRBJ2-1; TCRdb picks TRBD1, but there is no DNA to check that call. The CDR3 runs to 17 residues. CDR3 in amino acids: CASSFSGGPYSYNEQFF.

The chain has TRBV14 and TRBJ2-5. The germline V gene has CDR1 SGHDN and CDR2 FVKESK. This CDR3 region has 13 residues. The CDR3 sequence is CASSQWVQETQYF.

The chain carries TRBV5-1 and TRBJ2-2; the TCRdb D gene call, TRBD2, has no DNA to confirm it. The CDR3 has 16 residues. Germline V gives CDR1 SGHRS, CDR2 YFSETQ. This CDR3 reads CASSSGAGPFGGELFF.

The J gene is TRBJ2-3, the V gene TRBV15; TCRdb lists TRBD2, though no DNA is available to test this call. The CDR3 covers 15 residues. Germline V gene sequence: CDR1 LNHNV, CDR2 YYDKDF (reference sequence). The chain's CDR3 is CATSRGDHSTDTQYF. Looking up the rest from reference TRBV15 and TRBJ2-3 gives the full variable domain: DAMVIQNPRYQVTQFGKPVTLSCSQTLNHNVMYWYQQKSSQAPKLLFHYYDKDFNNEADTPDNFQSRRPNTSFCFLDIRSPGLGDTAMYLCATSRGDHSTDTQYFGPGTRLTVL.

The chain joins TRBV7-2 to TRBJ1-2; TCRdb's D call, TRBD1, is unchecked because there is no DNA. The CDR3 runs 14 residues. CDR1 and CDR2 (germline): SGHTA, FQGNSA. CDR3 residues: CASSKDRRQYGYTF.

The rearrangement links TRBV5-5 to TRBJ1-2; absent DNA, TCRdb's TRBD1 call cannot be checked. The germline V gene encodes CDR1 SGHKS and CDR2 YYEKEE (reference sequence). CDR3 length: 14 residues. The CDR3: CASSLVPSEYGYTF.

This chain joins TRBV9 and TRBJ2-3; the D gene TCRdb calls, TRBD1, cannot be checked with no DNA. The CDR3 has 16 residues. In germline, CDR1 is SGDLS, CDR2 YYNGEE. The CDR3 loop reads CASSVQTGGSTDTQYF.

The chain joins TRBV6-1 to TRBJ2-1; TCRdb proposes TRBD1, but this gene call is untestable without DNA. The CDR3 has 14 amino acids. The germline V gene has CDR1 MNHNS and CDR2 SASEGT. CDR3 sequence reads: CASSPDRGLNEQFF.

The gene calls are TRBV7-6 and TRBJ1-2; TCRdb's D gene call, TRBD1, goes unchecked for lack of DNA. This CDR3 comprises 16 residues. The germline V gene encodes CDR1 SGHVS and CDR2 FNYEAQ. CDR3 residues: CASSSPNTAGRDGYTF.